These 27 T cell receptor beta chains came from one sample sequenced in a study of regulatory T cells in long-lasting Graves disease. Time point described: newly diagnosed GD, antithyroid drugs for less than 3 months. Construction of the TCR library relied on RNA isolated from PBMCs. Assembly of TCR beta libraries relied on iRepertoire HTBI primers together with Arm-PCR of CDR3 regions. From the multiplex PCR reads, TCRdb called clonotypes with MiXCR, one entry per CDR3 protein. This sample has around 480,000 distinct CDR3 sequences; 15% to 20% occur once, and the top ten carry more than 10%. The data also belong to a second study, concerning T cells in Graves' hyperthyroidism and ophthalmopathy.

The source material was peripheral blood mononuclear cells (PBMCs), sampled at new diagnosis, from a patient treated with antithyroid drugs. These receptors were collected from a middle-aged man with Graves disease.

This clonotype was found many times. The rearrangement links TRBV5-1 to TRBJ2-7, with TRBD2 matching 10 bases. The germline V gene has CDR1 SGHRS and CDR2 YFSETQ. V lost 2 bases to trimming and J lost 1 base; unmatched junction nucleotides: 3. The CDR3 contains 15 residues. CDR3 region: CASSFRAGGSYEQYF. In DNA form, the CDR3 reads TGCGCCAGCAGCTTCCGAGCGGGAGGGTCCTACGAGCAGTACTTC.

This clonotype was counted at least ten times. The chain is built from TRBV4-1 and TRBJ2-7; no reliable D call. Trimming took 0 bases from V and 1 from J, leaving 13 bases between them. Germline CDR1 reads MGHRA; CDR2 reads YSYEKL. This CDR3 contains 16 residues. Here the CDR3 reads CASSQEVGFRSYEQYF. CDR3 nucleotide sequence: TGCGCCAGCAGCCAAGAGGTTGGCTTCCGATCCTACGAGCAGTACTTC.

The sample holds many counts of this clonotype. V is TRBV15 and J is TRBJ1-1; D possibly corresponds to TRBD1 (5 bases). The CDR3 extends over 14 amino acids. In germline, CDR1 is LNHNV, CDR2 YYDKDF (reference sequence). V was cut by 0 bases and J by 8 bases, with 13 bases left in between. CDR3 residues: CATSRDQGLVEAFF. The CDR3 nucleotides read TGTGCCACCAGCAGAGATCAGGGCCTGGTCGAAGCTTTCTTT.

Here the CDR3 DNA reads TGCAGTGCTAGGGGGCCACAAGATACGCAGTATTTT. Translation gives CSARGPQDTQYF. The rearrangement uses TRBV20-1 and TRBJ2-3; perhaps TRBD1 as D (5 bases). CDR1 and CDR2 (germline): DFQATT, SNEGSKA (reference sequence). This CDR3 is built from 12 residues. Between the trimmed V and J ends, which lost 3 bases and 5 bases, there was a span of 9 bases.

This clonotype was picked up many times. V gene TRBV28 combines with J gene TRBJ1-5; D remains ambiguous. Looked up from germline, CDR1 is MDHEN and CDR2 is SYDVKM. The CDR3 totals 15 residues. Trimming cost V 7 bases and J 0 bases, with 13 bases left between them. The CDR3, as DNA: TGTGCCAGCACTTCAAGTGGGTATAGCAATCAGCCCCAGCATTTT. Its translation: CASTSSGYSNQPQHF.

The chain recombines TRBV12-5 with TRBJ1-5, with unresolved D. V gave up 2 bases and J gave up 0 bases, with 2 bases separating them. Germline CDR1 and CDR2: LGHNT and FRNRAP. This CDR3 region has 13 residues. The CDR3 bases are TGTGCTAGTGGTTTGCGTAGCAATCAGCCCCAGCATTTT. Protein sequence: CASGLRSNQPQHF.

This clonotype was seen repeatedly, ten times or more. V and J are TRBV12-3 or TRBV12-4 and TRBJ1-2, with D perhaps matching TRBD1 (5 bases). The CDR3 covers 12 residues. Trimming stripped 6 bases from V and 9 bases from J, with 14 bases between. CDR3 bases: TGTGCCAGCAGGCTTTCGACAGAAAGCTACACCTTC. Residues: CASRLSTESYTF.

This clonotype was seen repeatedly, ten times or more. The V gene is TRBV20-1, the J gene TRBJ2-5; D may be TRBD1 (6 bases). The CDR3 contains 12 residues. V was shortened by 6 bases and J by 2 bases, with 10 bases between the two germline ends. Germline CDR1 is DFQATT and CDR2 is SNEGSKA (reference sequence). The CDR3 loop is CSALGQQETQYF. The CDR3 DNA follows: TGCAGTGCCCTCGGACAGCAAGAGACCCAGTACTTC.

This clonotype showed up just a few times. The chain is built from TRBV28 and TRBJ1-4, with 7 positions matching TRBD1. J gave up 4 bases and V 7 bases, and 9 bases lay outside the gene matches. Germline assignment: CDR1 MDHEN and CDR2 SYDVKM. This CDR3 is built from 15 residues. This CDR3 is CASTIGGRNNEKLFF. The CDR3 DNA reads TGTGCCAGCACCATAGGGGGCCGGAATAATGAAAAACTGTTTTTT. Together with reference TRBV28 and TRBJ1-4, the CDR3 gives the full variable domain: DVKVTQSSRYLVKRTGEKVFLECVQDMDHENMFWYRQDPGLGLRLIYFSYDVKMKEKGDIPEGYSVSREKKERFSLILESASTNQTSMYLCASTIGGRNNEKLFFGSGTQLSVL.

In its sample, this clonotype was seen many times. V and J are TRBV7-2 and TRBJ2-7; 8 bases align to TRBD2. Germline CDR1 and CDR2: SGHTA and FQGNSA. V shed 6 bases, J shed 2 bases, and the junction held 6 bases outside the gene matches. This CDR3 has 14 amino acids. The DNA of the CDR3 is TGTGCCAGCAGTCAACTAGCGGCGGCCTACGAGCAGTACTTC. This gives the protein CASSQLAAAYEQYF.

Concerning this clonotype: This may be a read error, as it is one base from a much larger clone. This CDR3 is missing its conserved last phenylalanine or tryptophan, likely due to a read error. The rearrangement joins TRBV7-2 to TRBJ2-3; D not resolved. The germline V gene encodes CDR1 SGHTA and CDR2 FQGNSA. This CDR3 is 14 amino acids long. Trimming removed 1 base at V and 2 bases at J, with 7 bases between. The CDR3 reads CASSLGGTTDTQYL. For the CDR3, the DNA is TGTGCCAGCAGCTTAGGGGGAACCACAGATACGCAGTATCTT.

This clonotype has only a few counts. The V and J genes are TRBV5-4 and TRBJ2-7, with unresolved D. The CDR3 is made up of 12 amino acids. Germline CDR1 SGHNT, CDR2 YYREEE (reference sequence). The V and J ends lost 4 bases and 4 bases respectively, with 9 bases between them. The CDR3 loop is CASSGEAYEQYF. CDR3 nucleotide sequence: TGTGCCAGCAGCGGGGAAGCTTACGAGCAGTACTTC.

This clonotype was observed many times. The chain recombines TRBV5-1 with TRBJ2-7; 7 nucleotides align to TRBD2. Germline CDR1 SGHRS, CDR2 YFSETQ. The CDR3 has 15 residues. V lost 0 bases to trimming and J lost 3 bases; unmatched junction nucleotides: 6. This chain's CDR3 is CASSLEGREGYEQYF. CDR3 DNA sequence: TGCGCCAGCAGCTTGGAGGGCAGGGAGGGCTACGAGCAGTACTTC. Full variable domain (remainder filled in from reference TRBV5-1 and TRBJ2-7): KAGVTQTPRYLIKTRGQQVTLSCSPISGHRSVSWYQQTPGQGLQFLFEYFSETQRNKGNFPGRFSGRQFSNSRSEMNVSTLELGDSALYLCASSLEGREGYEQYFGPGTRLTVT.

V is TRBV28 and J is TRBJ1-3; D gene unclear. There are 14 residues in the CDR3. V lost 5 bases, J lost 4 bases, and 12 bases lay in between. CDR1 and CDR2 from the germline V gene are MDHEN and SYDVKM. The CDR3 DNA sequence: TGTGCCAGCAGTACGGTTATGGGAGGAAACACCATATATTTT. Protein: CASSTVMGGNTIYF.

V and J are TRBV29-1 and TRBJ2-7; 10 bases map to TRBD1. V shed 6 bases, J shed 6 bases, and the junction held 2 bases outside the gene matches. The CDR3 has 11 residues. Germline V gives CDR1 SQVTM, CDR2 ANQGSEA. CDR3 bases: TGCAGCGTGACAGGGGGCTTCGAGCAGTACTTC. This translates into CSVTGGFEQYF.

A few counts support this clonotype. The chain is built from TRBV27 and TRBJ2-1; 9 nucleotides line up with TRBD1. V lost 4 bases and J lost 3; bases outside the gene matches: 7. The CDR3 runs to 16 residues. CDR1 and CDR2 (germline): MNHEY, SMNVEV (reference sequence). CDR3: CASSSDRDRDYNEQFF. The DNA of the CDR3 is TGTGCCAGCAGTTCGGACCGGGACAGGGACTACAATGAGCAGTTCTTC.

This clonotype was seen a few times. The J gene is TRBJ1-2, the V gene TRBV28; D is unresolved. The germline gives CDR1 MDHEN, CDR2 SYDVKM. This CDR3 spans 14 amino acids. Deletions cut 4 bases from V and 4 bases from J, with 13 bases between. CDR3 in DNA: TGTGCCAGCAGTTCGGTGGGAGTGGGCTATGGCTACACCTTC. Residues: CASSSVGVGYGYTF.

This clonotype appeared a few times. The chain has TRBV2 and TRBJ2-7, with 7 bases lining up with TRBD1. The trim removed 3 bases at V and 7 bases at J, leaving 0 bases unmatched. In germline, CDR1 is SNHLY, CDR2 FYNNEI. This CDR3 comprises 11 residues. The CDR3 DNA reads TGTGCCAGCAGTGACAGGGGGGAGCAGTACTTC. Its translation is CASSDRGEQYF. The full variable domain, rest sourced from reference TRBV2 and TRBJ2-7, is EPEVTQTPSHQVTQMGQEVILRCVPISNHLYFYWYRQILGQKVEFLVSFYNNEISEKSEIFDDQFSVERPDGSNFTLKIRSTKLEDSAMYFCASSDRGEQYFGPGTRLTVT.

This clonotype was detected many times. The J gene is TRBJ1-5, the V gene TRBV18; weak D call: TRBD1 (5 bases). This CDR3 is 14 amino acids long. CDR1 and CDR2 (germline): KGHSH, LQKENI. The ends were cut back, 2 bases at V and 2 bases at J, with 7 bases in the middle. The CDR3 sequence is CASSPMGGNQPQHF. CDR3 coding DNA: TGTGCCAGCTCACCAATGGGGGGCAATCAGCCCCAGCATTTT.

This clonotype was detected many times. This chain links TRBV12-3 or TRBV12-4 with TRBJ2-2; D unresolved. V was cut by 2 bases and J by 2 bases, with 18 bases left in between. The CDR3 sequence is 18 residues long. CDR3 amino acids: CASSLWLGSSPNTGELFF. CDR3 in DNA: TGTGCCAGCAGTTTATGGTTGGGTTCTTCTCCCAACACCGGGGAGCTGTTTTTT.

This clonotype was seen many times. This chain uses TRBV28 with TRBJ1-1; D is uncertain. The CDR3 runs 11 residues. The germline V and J ends were trimmed by 6 bases and 4 bases, with 6 bases remaining between them. The germline V gene has CDR1 MDHEN and CDR2 SYDVKM. CDR3 DNA: TGTGCCAGCAGCTTGTTCACTGAAGCTTTCTTT. Amino acids: CASSLFTEAFF.

This clonotype was counted ten times or more. CDR3 sequence reads: CASSQDLGGRTDTQYF. The DNA of the CDR3 is TGTGCCAGCAGCCAAGACCTTGGGGGAAGGACAGATACGCAGTATTTT. The V call is TRBV3-1, the J call TRBJ2-3; perhaps D is TRBD1 or TRBD2 (5 bases each). Per the germline V gene, CDR1 is LGHDT and CDR2 is YNNKEL (reference sequence). The germline V and J ends were trimmed by 0 bases and 3 bases, with 13 bases remaining between them. The length of the CDR3 is 16 residues.

Concerning this clonotype itself: This could be a read error, since a much larger clone is one nucleotide away. This sequence joins TRBV11-2 and TRBJ2-7; D possibly corresponds to TRBD1 (6 bases). Trimming removed 7 bases at V and 7 bases at J, with 20 bases between. Germline CDR1 and CDR2: SGHAT and FQNNGV. The CDR3 totals 14 residues. The CDR3 DNA is TGTGCCAGCATCCCCCTAATTCCAGGGGAGGAGCAGTACTTC. This gives the protein CASIPLIPGEEQYF.

Many counts were recorded for this clonotype. The junction departs from germline at one end; a sequencing error may be responsible. The chain joins TRBV5-1 to TRBJ2-7, with D possibly TRBD2 on 5 matching bases. CDR1 is SGHRS and CDR2 is YFSETQ in the germline V gene. This CDR3 is 14 amino acids long. The CDR3: CASSLDRDSYEQYF. In DNA, the CDR3 is TGTGCCAGCAGCTTAGACCGGGACTCCTACGAGCAGTACTTC.

This clonotype was seen at least ten times. The V and J genes are TRBV20-1 and TRBJ2-4, with TRBD2 identical over 7 bases. With 3 bases clipped from V and 2 bases from J, the junction kept 4 bases outside the gene matches. CDR1 and CDR2 (germline): DFQATT, SNEGSKA (reference sequence). The CDR3 runs to 14 residues. The chain's CDR3 is CSASPGRSKNIQYF. In DNA, the CDR3 is TGCAGTGCTAGTCCCGGGAGGTCCAAAAACATTCAGTACTTC.

This chain links TRBV5-1 with TRBJ2-7; the match to TRBD2 covers 9 bases. V lost 4 bases, J lost 3 bases, and 8 bases stayed unmatched. Per the germline V gene, CDR1 is SGHRS and CDR2 is YFSETQ. The CDR3 has 15 amino acids. The CDR3 coding sequence is TGCGCCAGCAGCCTTAGCGGGAGTGGGCTCTACGAGCAGTACTTC. As protein: CASSLSGSGLYEQYF.

This clonotype was found many times. CDR3 coding DNA: TGTGCCACCAGTGAACAGGACAGCTACAATGAGCAGTTCTTC. Residues: CATSEQDSYNEQFF. The chain recombines TRBV24-1 with TRBJ2-1; weak D call: TRBD1 (6 bases). The CDR3 is 14 residues long. V was shortened by 4 bases and J by 3 bases, with 9 bases between the two germline ends. Germline lookup yields CDR1 KGHDR and CDR2 SFDVKD.